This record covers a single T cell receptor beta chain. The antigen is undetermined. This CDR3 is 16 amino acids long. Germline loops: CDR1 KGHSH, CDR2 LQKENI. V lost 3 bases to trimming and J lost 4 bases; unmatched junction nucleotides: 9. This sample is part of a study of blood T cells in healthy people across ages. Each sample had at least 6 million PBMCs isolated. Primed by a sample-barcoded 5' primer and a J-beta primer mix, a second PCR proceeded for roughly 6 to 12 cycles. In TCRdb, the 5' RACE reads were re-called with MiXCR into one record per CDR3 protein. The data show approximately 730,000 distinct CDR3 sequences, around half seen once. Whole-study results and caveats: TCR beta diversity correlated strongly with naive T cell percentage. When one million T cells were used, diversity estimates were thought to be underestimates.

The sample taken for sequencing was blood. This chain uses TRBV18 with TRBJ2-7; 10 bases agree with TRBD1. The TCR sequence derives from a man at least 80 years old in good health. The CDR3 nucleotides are TGTGCCAGCTCACCGGAAATGGGACAGGGGCAATACGAGCAGTACTTC. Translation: CASSPEMGQGQYEQYF.